The rows below give T cell receptor beta chains drawn from one sample of a study of a mutant IDH1 vaccine in newly diagnosed glioma. TCRdb keeps only in-frame clones here, not all; method: immunoSEQ multiplex PCR. Of about 69,000 clones listed, 85% to 90% are singletons. Antigens of these TCRs are unknown. Sequenced here: PBMCs, sampled from a glioma patient whose treatment included an IDH1 peptide vaccine. The receptors originated from a man younger than 45 with glioma. Both conserved end residues are part of each CDR3. A D gene is named only where the DNA matches it firmly. Size values are once, few and many counts, or a class for expanded clones, and some rows have none.

-	TRBV7-6	-	TRBJ1-3	TGTGCCAGCAGCCCCCGAGCCCCGACTGCCTTCTCTGGAAACACCATATATTTT	CASSPRAPTAFSGNTIYF
once	TRBV6-5	TRBD1	TRBJ1-2	TGTGCCAGCAGTTCCAGGGGGAGTAACTATGGCTACACCTTC	CASSSRGSNYGYTF
-	TRBV7-3	TRBD2	TRBJ2-1	TGTGCCAGCAGCTTAGGGACTAGCGGGAGCCCTGAGCAGTTCTTC	CASSLGTSGSPEQFF
-	TRBV5-1	-	TRBJ2-1	TGCGCCAGCAGCCATAAGGGGGAGCGCACTCCCTACAATGAGCAGTTCTTC	CASSHKGERTPYNEQFF
-	TRBV6-5	-	TRBJ1-1	TGTGCCAGCACCGCGGGACAAACTATGGCTGAAGCTTTCTTT	CASTAGQTMAEAFF
few	TRBV30	-	TRBJ1-1	TGTGCCTGGACAGGGCAGGGTGGCACTGAAGCTTTCTTT	CAWTGQGGTEAFF
few	TRBV2	-	TRBJ1-1	TGTGCCAGCAGTGATCAGCAGAACACTGAAGCTTTCTTT	CASSDQQNTEAFF
-	TRBV4-3	-	TRBJ1-1	TGCGCCAGCAGCCCCCAATCAGAGGTCGTGGGGGACACTGAAGCTTTCTTT	CASSPQSEVVGDTEAFF
-	TRBV19	-	TRBJ1-6	TGTGCCAGTAGTATAAGGGCGGGGGCCGCGAATTCACCCCTCCACTTT	CASSIRAGAANSPLHF
once	TRBV5-4	-	TRBJ1-1	TGTGCCAGCAGCCCAGCCGGGGGTGCTGAAGCTTTCTTT	CASSPAGGAEAFF
-	TRBV25-1	-	TRBJ2-1	TGTGCCAGCAGTGAATTTGGCCCGGGGTACAATGAGCAGTTCTTC	CASSEFGPGYNEQFF
-	TRBV10-1	-	TRBJ2-7	TGCGCCAGCAGTGAGTCTATGTTAGCCTTGCTAGGGGACGAGCAGTACTTC	CASSESMLALLGDEQYF
-	TRBV19	-	TRBJ1-2	TGTGCCAGCCGTGTTGACGGTAACTATGGCTACACCTTC	CASRVDGNYGYTF
-	TRBV9	-	TRBJ2-3	TGTGCCAGCAGCGTAGTATCGGGGACAGATACGCAGTATTTT	CASSVVSGTDTQYF
once	TRBV5-6	-	TRBJ2-1	TGTGCCAGCAGCTTGCTTAATGAGCAGTTCTTC	CASSLLNEQFF
-	TRBV7-2	-	TRBJ1-3	TGTGCCAGCAGCCGGAGGGGAGTCATCACTGGAAACACCATATATTTT	CASSRRGVITGNTIYF
-	TRBV11-1	TRBD1	TRBJ2-3	TGTGCCAGCAGCTTATGGGAAACGGGACAGGGGGCGGATACGCAGTATTTT	CASSLWETGQGADTQYF
-	TRBV5-1	-	TRBJ2-3	TGCGCCAGCAGCTTGGATAGGGGGAGCACAGATACGCAGTATTTT	CASSLDRGSTDTQYF
-	TRBV15	-	TRBJ1-1	TGTGCCACCGGAGAGCGGCCGAACACTGAAGCTTTCTTT	CATGERPNTEAFF
-	TRBV28	-	TRBJ2-7	TGTGCCAGCAGAACCACCCAGGAGCGGACTGCCTACGAGCAGTACTTC	CASRTTQERTAYEQYF
-	TRBV20-1	-	TRBJ1-1	TGCAGTGCTAGCCTGGGAGGGGAAGCTTTCTTT	CSASLGGEAFF
-	TRBV4-1	-	TRBJ1-1	TGCGCCAGCAGCCGGCAGACAGGAGAGATGGCCTGGAACACTGAAGCTTTCTTT	CASSRQTGEMAWNTEAFF
-	TRBV14	TRBD1	TRBJ2-5	TGTGCCAGCAGCCAAGACGGGACAGGGGTTGTCGGTGAGACCCAGTACTTC	CASSQDGTGVVGETQYF
-	TRBV15	-	TRBJ2-7	TGTGCCACCAGCAGAGACCAGGGTGGGTACGAGCAGTACTTC	CATSRDQGGYEQYF
-	TRBV9	-	TRBJ1-1	TGTGCCAGCAGCGTAAGAGGGCAGGCGAACACTGAAGCTTTCTTT	CASSVRGQANTEAFF
-	TRBV5-1	-	TRBJ1-1	TGCGCCAGCAGCCCGGGACGGCAGAACACTGAAGCTTTCTTT	CASSPGRQNTEAFF
-	TRBV9	TRBD1	TRBJ1-2	TGTGCCAGCAGGGACTCAACAGGGGGCTTACCTCCTAACTATGGCTACACCTTC	CASRDSTGGLPPNYGYTF